The 18 T cell receptor beta chains presented below share a single source sample, sequenced in a study of blood T cell repertoires in COVID-19. Assay used: immunoSEQ multiplex PCR; TCRdb lists only in-frame clones, some missing. The data contain under 45,000 clones, approximately 80% of them singletons. The sample taken for sequencing was peripheral blood. The receptor set was obtained from a man aged 80 or over with acute or convalescent COVID-19.

The CDR3 DNA follows: TGTGCCACCGCTACCGGGACTAGCGGCTCCTACAATGAGCAGTTCTTC. This gives the protein CATATGTSGSYNEQFF. The genes are TRBV24-1 and TRBJ2-1, with TRBD2 matching 11 bases. J gave up 0 bases and V 9 bases, and 6 bases lay outside the gene matches. The V gene's germline CDR1 is KGHDR and CDR2 SFDVKD. The CDR3 has 16 amino acids.

This chain connects TRBV25-1 to TRBJ1-6, with unresolved D. CDR1 and CDR2 from the germline V gene are MGHDK and SYGVNS. The CDR3 is 17 residues long. V shed 1 base and J shed 4 bases, with 14 bases lying between them. The CDR3 spells CASSEWVPGRYNSPLHF. As DNA, the CDR3 is TGTGCCAGCAGTGAATGGGTCCCGGGTCGATATAATTCACCCCTCCACTTT.

This clone was seen more than once but under ten times. The CDR3 sequence: CASSSTGTGYEQYF. The CDR3 bases are TGTGCCAGCAGCTCTACCGGGACAGGGTACGAGCAGTACTTC. This rearrangement joins TRBV6-6 to TRBJ2-7; 9 bases map to TRBD1. Germline V gives CDR1 MNHNY, CDR2 SVGAGI (reference sequence). The CDR3 is 14 amino acids. Trimming took 6 bases from V and 4 from J; bases not matched to a gene: 7.

A few counts support this clone. The genes are TRBV7-6 and TRBJ2-2; 9 bases align to TRBD2. Germline CDR1 SGHVS, CDR2 FNYEAQ. The CDR3 consists of 19 residues. The ends lost 10 bases at V and 3 bases at J; junction bases unmatched: 21. Here the CDR3 DNA reads TGTGCCATACCTATTGGGCGGGAGGGCGAAAAACTGGACACCGGGGAGCTGTTTTTT. Residues: CAIPIGREGEKLDTGELFF. Full variable domain (remainder filled in from reference TRBV7-6 and TRBJ2-2): GAGVSQSPRYKVTKRGQDVALRCDPISGHVSLYWYRQALGQGPEFLTYFNYEAQQDKSGLPNDRFSAERPEGSISTLTIQRTEQRDSAMYRCAIPIGREGEKLDTGELFFGEGSRLTVL.

V gene TRBV20-1 combines with J gene TRBJ2-5; 7 nucleotides agree with TRBD2. V lost 3 bases to trimming and J lost 1 base; unmatched junction nucleotides: 8. The germline V gene encodes CDR1 DFQATT and CDR2 SNEGSKA (reference sequence). This CDR3 contains 15 residues. CDR3 DNA sequence: TGCAGTGCTAGTGACAGAGCGGGGTTCCAAGAGACCCAGTACTTC. Translation gives CSASDRAGFQETQYF.

This chain links TRBV7-3 with TRBJ2-5; D possibly corresponds to TRBD2 (6 bases). From germline, CDR1 is SGHTA and CDR2 FQGTGA. Trimming removed 2 bases from V and 2 bases from J, with 15 bases in between. This CDR3 comprises 16 residues. The CDR3 bases are TGTGCCAGCAGCTTATGGGCTAGCGCCGCGCAAGAGACCCAGTACTTC. Amino acid sequence: CASSLWASAAQETQYF.

This clone was counted a few times. The genes are TRBV5-6 and TRBJ2-1; 8 bases are shared with TRBD2. The CDR3 is 16 amino acids. From germline, CDR1 is SGHDT and CDR2 YYEEEE. The ends lost 5 bases at V and 4 bases at J; junction bases unmatched: 11. CDR3 in amino acids: CASRSRGTRGYNEQFF. CDR3 nucleotides: TGTGCCAGCAGAAGCCGCGGGACTAGAGGTTACAATGAGCAGTTCTTC.

This chain links TRBV7-8 with TRBJ1-6; D uncertain. Germline V lookup: CDR1 SGHVS, CDR2 FQNEAQ. V was shortened by 4 bases and J by 10 bases, with 14 bases between the two germline ends. The CDR3 covers 14 residues. This CDR3 is CASSSRMEDSPLHF. DNA of the CDR3: TGTGCCAGCAGCTCGCGAATGGAGGACTCACCCCTCCACTTT.

This clone appeared once. The chain carries TRBV29-1 and TRBJ2-1; D perhaps matches TRBD1 (5 bases). CDR3 size: 14 residues. In germline, CDR1 is SQVTM, CDR2 ANQGSEA. Trimming shortened V by 0 bases and J by 4 bases, and 10 bases separated the two germline ends. The DNA for the CDR3 is TGCAGCGTTGAAGATCGGCAGGGTTACAATGAGCAGTTCTTC. Encoded protein: CSVEDRQGYNEQFF.

This chain connects TRBV7-9 to TRBJ1-4; 7 positions match TRBD1. Germline V lookup: CDR1 SEHNR, CDR2 FQNEAQ (reference sequence). The CDR3 has 15 residues. V shed 4 bases, J shed 3 bases, and the junction held 5 bases outside the gene matches. CDR3 amino acids: CASSSIGTANEKLFF. CDR3 DNA: TGTGCCAGCAGCTCAATCGGGACAGCTAATGAAAAACTGTTTTTT.

This chain uses TRBV4-1 with TRBJ2-1, with TRBD2 identical over 15 bases. The CDR3 has 17 amino acids. V lost 0 bases to trimming and J lost 8 bases; unmatched junction nucleotides: 5. Germline V lookup: CDR1 MGHRA, CDR2 YSYEKL. The CDR3 sequence: CASSQDRGTSGRYEQFF. CDR3 nucleotides: TGCGCCAGCAGCCAAGATAGGGGGACTAGCGGGAGGTATGAGCAGTTCTTC.

This chain uses TRBV5-1 with TRBJ2-2; no clear D gene. Trimming cost V 4 bases and J 1 base, with 8 bases left between them. The CDR3 is made up of 14 amino acids. CDR1 and CDR2 from the germline V gene are SGHRS and YFSETQ. CDR3 region: CASSAAGNTGELFF. In nucleotides, the CDR3 is TGCGCCAGCAGCGCCGCAGGGAACACCGGGGAGCTGTTTTTT. The full variable domain, its missing parts supplied by reference TRBV5-1 and TRBJ2-2, is KAGVTQTPRYLIKTRGQQVTLSCSPISGHRSVSWYQQTPGQGLQFLFEYFSETQRNKGNFPGRFSGRQFSNSRSEMNVSTLELGDSALYLCASSAAGNTGELFFGEGSRLTVL.

The gene calls are TRBV9 and TRBJ2-2; D might be TRBD2 (7 bases). V was cut by 4 bases and J by 2 bases, with 24 bases left in between. This CDR3 spans 19 amino acids. The germline V gene encodes CDR1 SGDLS and CDR2 YYNGEE. The CDR3 DNA reads TGTGCCAGCAGCACCCGCCTGGGGGGGGACACCGTCAACACCGGGGAGCTGTTTTTT. This sequence encodes CASSTRLGGDTVNTGELFF.

This sequence joins TRBV5-4 and TRBJ2-2, with D perhaps matching TRBD2 (6 bases). Germline CDR1 reads SGHNT; CDR2 reads YYREEE (reference sequence). The CDR3 is made up of 14 amino acids. The germline V and J ends were trimmed by 0 bases and 6 bases, with 9 bases remaining between them. CDR3 in amino acids: CASSLGDSPGELFF. CDR3 bases: TGTGCCAGCAGCTTGGGGGACTCCCCCGGGGAGCTGTTTTTT.

The V gene is TRBV5-1, the J gene TRBJ2-7; 9 nucleotides agree with TRBD1. V dropped 5 bases and J dropped 1; count of bases not matched to a gene: 4. This CDR3 contains 14 residues. From germline, CDR1 is SGHRS and CDR2 YFSETQ. The CDR3 region has the DNA TGCGCCAGCAGTGCCGGGACAGGGTCCTACGAGCAGTACTTC. Protein sequence: CASSAGTGSYEQYF.

The V and J genes are TRBV6-5 and TRBJ1-2, with a possible D match to TRBD1 (6 bases). Germline V gene sequence: CDR1 MNHEY, CDR2 SVGAGI. This CDR3 contains 16 residues. The V and J ends lost 0 bases and 3 bases respectively, with 14 bases between them. The CDR3 here is CASSYSRGGGDYGYTF. The CDR3 DNA reads TGTGCCAGCAGTTACTCGAGGGGGGGTGGAGACTATGGCTACACCTTC.

This clone appeared once. The chain combines TRBV29-1 with TRBJ1-1; D gene unclear. CDR1 and CDR2 (germline): SQVTM, ANQGSEA. The CDR3 extends over 11 amino acids. The CDR3 coding sequence is TGCAGTGTGACCTCGGGGAGTGAAGCTTTCTTT. This codes for CSVTSGSEAFF.

The chain employs TRBV21-1 and TRBJ2-1; the table's D gene call, TRBD1, was not cross checked with the DNA. TRBV21-1 is described as a pseudogene. This CDR3 is 17 amino acids long. This CDR3 reads CASSTTLQGAAYNEQFF. As DNA, the CDR3 is TGTGCCAGCAGCACAACTCTACAGGGGGCCGCTTACAATGAGCAGTTCTTC.